The 23 T cell receptor beta chains below all came from one sample that was sequenced in a study of blood T cell repertoires in COVID-19. Profiled with immunoSEQ multiplex PCR; TCRdb holds only in-frame clones, not every one. The data hold a few hundred thousand clones, with 80% to 95% observed a single time. The sequencing input was PBMCs or T cells enriched from blood (not recorded which). The receptors stem from a man younger than 30 who had recovered from COVID-19.

The chain employs TRBV3-1 (or the pseudogene TRBV3-2) and TRBJ1-6; no clear D gene. The CDR3 has 13 amino acids. V lost 1 base and J 9 bases, leaving 7 bases between the germline ends. Germline CDR1 LGHDT, CDR2 YNNKEL (reference sequence). CDR3 protein: CASSQGPSSPLHF. The CDR3 coding sequence is TGTGCCAGCAGCCAAGGGCCCAGTTCACCCCTCCACTTT.

CDR3 coding DNA: TGTGCCAGCAGCGTAGGCGGACTACAAAGCCCAGATACGCAGTATTTT. Protein sequence: CASSVGGLQSPDTQYF. The chain joins TRBV9 to TRBJ2-3, with D possibly being TRBD2 (6 bases). Germline assignment: CDR1 SGDLS and CDR2 YYNGEE. CDR3 size: 16 residues. Trimming shortened V by 0 bases and J by 4 bases, and 15 bases separated the two germline ends.

This chain links TRBV7-3 with TRBJ2-3, with 8 positions matching TRBD2. This CDR3 comprises 16 residues. The V gene's germline CDR1 is SGHTA and CDR2 FQGTGA. With V trimmed by 5 bases and J by 0 bases, 7 bases remained unmatched. The CDR3 protein is CASSPGGGKSTDTQYF. The CDR3 DNA reads as TGTGCCAGCAGCCCTGGCGGGGGGAAGAGCACAGATACGCAGTATTTT. Together with reference TRBV7-3 and TRBJ2-3, the CDR3 gives the full variable domain: GAGVSQTPSNKVTEKGKYVELRCDPISGHTALYWYRQSLGQGPEFLIYFQGTGAADDSGLPNDRFFAVRPEGSVSTLKIQRTERGDSAVYLCASSPGGGKSTDTQYFGPGTRLTVL.

This clone was seen once. The chain has TRBV11-3 and TRBJ1-1; 7 bases are a match to TRBD1. Germline V CDR1 and CDR2: SGHNT, YENEEA. With V trimmed by 5 bases and J by 4 bases, 10 bases remained unmatched. There are 15 residues in the CDR3. The CDR3, as DNA: TGTGCCAGCAGCCGGGACAGAAAGAGGACCACTGAAGCTTTCTTT. The encoded protein is CASSRDRKRTTEAFF.

The V call is TRBV5-1, the J call TRBJ1-2, with D possibly being TRBD1 (5 bases). V lost 0 bases to trimming and J lost 2 bases, with 8 bases between them. The CDR3 loop spans 14 amino acids. Germline lookup yields CDR1 SGHRS and CDR2 YFSETQ. CDR3 sequence reads: CASSLGGSNYGYTF. The CDR3, as DNA: TGCGCCAGCAGCTTGGGGGGCAGCAACTATGGCTACACCTTC. Together with reference TRBV5-1 and TRBJ1-2, the CDR3 gives the full variable domain: KAGVTQTPRYLIKTRGQQVTLSCSPISGHRSVSWYQQTPGQGLQFLFEYFSETQRNKGNFPGRFSGRQFSNSRSEMNVSTLELGDSALYLCASSLGGSNYGYTFGSGTRLTVV.

This clone occurred once. The rearrangement links TRBV24-1 to TRBJ1-2; 7 bases are a match to TRBD1. The CDR3 loop spans 14 amino acids. CDR1 KGHDR and CDR2 SFDVKD come from the germline V gene. J gave up 5 bases and V 1 base, and 3 bases lay outside the gene matches. As DNA, the CDR3 is TGTGCCACCAGTGATTTCGACAGGGATTATGGCTACACCTTC. Translating gives CATSDFDRDYGYTF.

This clone turned up a few times. The rearrangement joins TRBV10-1 to TRBJ1-1; no firm D call. Germline V gene data show CDR1 as WNHNN and CDR2 as SYGVQD (reference sequence). Trimming took 3 bases from V and 3 from J, leaving 17 bases between them. The CDR3 is 16 residues long. CDR3 region: CASSDSRLMTYTEAFF. DNA for the CDR3: TGCGCCAGCAGTGATTCGAGGCTAATGACGTACACTGAAGCTTTCTTT.

About this clone itself: Other nucleotide sequences in the sample specify the same CDR3. This chain joins TRBV5-1 and TRBJ2-7; maybe TRBD1 (5 bases). Trimming removed 0 bases from V and 1 base from J, with 5 bases in between. This CDR3 spans 13 amino acids. CDR1 is SGHRS and CDR2 is YFSETQ in the germline V gene. The CDR3 spells CASSLGQSYEQYF. The CDR3 nucleotides read TGCGCCAGCAGCTTGGGACAGTCCTACGAGCAGTACTTC.

The genes are TRBV27 and TRBJ1-2, with D tentatively TRBD1 (6 bases). The CDR3 runs 14 residues. Germline V gene sequence: CDR1 MNHEY, CDR2 SMNVEV (reference sequence). Deletions cut 5 bases from V and 8 bases from J, with 18 bases between. The CDR3 loop reads CASSANTGLGGYTF. CDR3 coding DNA: TGTGCCAGCAGTGCGAACACAGGGCTCGGCGGCTACACCTTC.

The chain recombines TRBV19 with TRBJ2-2; 8 bases map to TRBD1. The germline V gene encodes CDR1 LNHDA and CDR2 SQIVND (reference sequence). V gave up 3 bases and J gave up 5 bases; unmatched junction bases: 5. The CDR3 consists of 15 residues. CDR3 sequence reads: CASSIQGASTGELFF. The CDR3 DNA follows: TGTGCCAGTAGTATCCAGGGGGCGTCGACCGGGGAGCTGTTTTTT.

The gene calls are TRBV5-1 and TRBJ2-7; 10 bases agree with TRBD2. The ends lost 4 bases at V and 3 bases at J; junction bases unmatched: 4. CDR3 length equals 14 residues. Looked up from germline, CDR1 is SGHRS and CDR2 is YFSETQ. The CDR3: CASSQTSGNYEQYF. The CDR3, as DNA: TGCGCCAGCAGCCAAACTAGCGGGAACTACGAGCAGTACTTC.

The chain carries TRBV3-1 (or the pseudogene TRBV3-2) and TRBJ2-7, with D possibly being TRBD2 (5 bases). Germline V gene data show CDR1 as LGHDT and CDR2 as YNNKEL (reference sequence). The CDR3 runs 13 residues. The V gene lost 4 bases and the J gene lost 5 bases, with 12 bases spanning the gap. CDR3 in DNA: TGTGCCAGCAGCCCCCGGGGAGCGGACGAGCAGTACTTC. Translation gives CASSPRGADEQYF.

V usage is TRBV4-1 and J usage is TRBJ1-1; D is unresolved. The V and J ends lost 4 bases and 0 bases respectively, with 12 bases between them. CDR1 and CDR2 (germline): MGHRA, YSYEKL. The CDR3 is made up of 15 amino acids. The CDR3 nucleotides are TGCGCCAGCAGCCCCGAGGAGGGTCTGAACACTGAAGCTTTCTTT. As protein: CASSPEEGLNTEAFF.

The V and J genes are TRBV27 and TRBJ1-1, with 7 bases identical to TRBD1. The CDR3 extends over 14 amino acids. Germline V gene lookup returns CDR1 MNHEY and CDR2 SMNVEV (reference sequence). The ends lost 6 bases at V and 4 bases at J; junction bases unmatched: 8. The DNA of the CDR3 is TGTGCCAGCAGAATTGACAGGGCGGCCACTGAAGCTTTCTTT. It codes for CASRIDRAATEAFF.

This clone turned up a few times. The chain has TRBV12-3 or TRBV12-4 and TRBJ1-4; unclear D gene. CDR3 length equals 13 residues. Trimming removed 6 bases at V and 8 bases at J, with 13 bases between. Here the CDR3 reads CASSPLEGEKLFF. The CDR3 coding sequence is TGTGCCAGCAGCCCCCTTGAGGGAGAAAAACTGTTTTTT.

This clone was counted between two and nine times. The chain couples TRBV6-1 to TRBJ1-2; TRBD1 matches at 8 bases. This CDR3 contains 14 residues. After removal of 3 bases from V and 8 bases from J, the junction contained 8 bases not matched to a gene. The germline V gene encodes CDR1 MNHNS and CDR2 SASEGT. The CDR3, as DNA: TGTGCCAGCAGTGACGTTTCGACAGGGGTAGGCTACACCTTC. Amino acids: CASSDVSTGVGYTF.

The V call is TRBV5-4, the J call TRBJ1-6; D remains unclear. CDR1 and CDR2 from the germline V gene are SGHNT and YYREEE (reference sequence). Deletions cut 4 bases from V and 6 bases from J, with 14 bases between. CDR3 size: 15 residues. Here the CDR3 reads CASSRTGILNSPLHF. CDR3 nucleotides: TGTGCCAGCAGCAGAACCGGGATTCTTAATTCACCCCTCCACTTT.

The CDR3 sequence is CASSFPASGGRGDEQFF. Written as DNA, the CDR3 is TGTGCCAGCAGCTTCCCTGCTAGCGGGGGGCGGGGTGATGAGCAGTTCTTC. The chain employs TRBV7-9 and TRBJ2-1; 11 bases line up with TRBD2. The CDR3 sequence is 17 residues long. V trimming: 3 bases; J trimming: 8 bases; junction bases outside the gene matches: 12. Germline V gene sequence: CDR1 SEHNR, CDR2 FQNEAQ (reference sequence).

The rearrangement uses TRBV5-1 and TRBJ2-7; a weak D match, TRBD1 (6 bases). This CDR3 is 13 amino acids long. The V end lost 0 bases, the J end lost 6 bases, and 10 bases lay between the germline ends. The germline CDR1 and CDR2 sequences are SGHRS and YFSETQ. The DNA for the CDR3 is TGCGCCAGCAGCTTGGACAGGGACGGCGAGCAGTACTTC. Translation gives CASSLDRDGEQYF.

This chain links TRBV7-3 with TRBJ1-3; the D is unclear. Germline V lookup: CDR1 SGHTA, CDR2 FQGTGA. The CDR3 totals 16 residues. Trimming removed 4 bases from V and 0 bases from J, with 13 bases in between. The chain's CDR3 is CASSSSAGSSGNTIYF. Here the CDR3 DNA reads TGTGCCAGCAGCTCCTCGGCCGGGAGCTCTGGAAACACCATATATTTT.

This chain joins TRBV5-6 and TRBJ2-7, with a tentative D call TRBD1 (5 bases). Trimming shortened V by 4 bases and J by 0 bases, and 17 bases separated the two germline ends. From germline, CDR1 is SGHDT and CDR2 YYEEEE. The CDR3 runs 16 residues. The CDR3 bases are TGTGCCAGCAGCGGCTTTCTGTGGCAGGGCTCCTACGAGCAGTACTTC. Its protein product is CASSGFLWQGSYEQYF.

The rearrangement joins TRBV19 to TRBJ1-5, with D maybe TRBD1 (5 bases). Per germline, CDR1 LNHDA and CDR2 SQIVND (reference sequence). The CDR3 contains 14 residues. V gave up 8 bases and J gave up 0 bases, with 11 bases separating them. CDR3 in amino acids: CASSWGDSNQPQHF. Here the CDR3 DNA reads TGTGCCAGTTCGTGGGGGGATAGCAATCAGCCCCAGCATTTT. Full variable domain (missing parts from reference TRBV19 and TRBJ1-5): DGGITQSPKYLFRKEGQNVTLSCEQNLNHDAMYWYRQDPGQGLRLIYYSQIVNDFQKGDIAEGYSVSREKKESFPLTVTSAQKNPTAFYLCASSWGDSNQPQHFGDGTRLSIL.

This rearrangement joins TRBV7-9 to TRBJ1-2; 10 bases line up with TRBD1. The CDR3 has 18 residues. Germline V CDR1 and CDR2: SEHNR, FQNEAQ (reference sequence). Trimming cost V 5 bases and J 2 bases; bases outside gene matches: 14. CDR3: CASSPGGQGSAYNYGYTF. CDR3 DNA: TGTGCCAGCAGCCCAGGGGGACAGGGGTCGGCATACAACTATGGCTACACCTTC.